This entry describes one TCR beta chain. Its matching antigen is unknown. Via MiXCR, TCRdb re-called the 5' RACE reads, giving one row per CDR3 protein. The sample has hundreds of thousands of distinct CDR3 sequences, 12% seen once. Germline V gene sequence: CDR1 LGHNA, CDR2 YNFKEQ. The V end lost 1 base, the J end lost 7 bases, and 11 bases lay between the germline ends. This CDR3 is 15 amino acids long. This specimen belongs to a study of identical twins. Study-level points and caveats: Where beta out-of-frame sequences were concerned, excess twin sharing was weaker. Abundant cord blood beta clonotypes carried fewer insertions; memory repertoires showed none. Modelling underestimated the level of out-of-frame TCR alpha sharing observed in monozygotic twins.

The same specimen was also included in a second study, on yellow fever vaccine responses in identical twins.

The chain carries TRBV4-2 and TRBJ1-6, with D uncertain. The sample consisted of PBMCs. The sequence was collected from a woman aged 18-29 years in good health. The CDR3 nucleotides read TGTGCCAGCAGCCAAGCTGACGTAAACAATTCACCCCTCCACTTT. This encodes CASSQADVNNSPLHF.